These 32 T cell receptor beta chains were sequenced from one sample in a study of shared clonotypes between healthy human individuals. Using immunoSEQ multiplex PCR, the repertoire was profiled, and TCRdb retains in-frame clones only, with some absent. This table has about 100,000 clones, 65% to 75% appearing once. The sequencing input was memory CD8+ T cells sorted from blood. Subset denoted: CD45RO+ cells pooled with CCR7-negative TemRA cells. Receptors were obtained from a young woman in good health.

The rearrangement uses TRBV1 and TRBJ2-3. TRBV1 is annotated as a pseudogene. The CDR3 runs 13 residues. The DNA for the CDR3 is TGCACCAGCAGCCAAGATATGGCAGATACGCAGTATTTT. Its translation: CTSSQDMADTQYF.

J is TRBJ1-4 and V is TRBV7-9; 7 positions agree with TRBD1. J was trimmed by 8 bases and V by 8 bases; bases with no gene match: 11. This CDR3 has 14 residues. The germline gives CDR1 SEHNR, CDR2 FQNEAQ (reference sequence). CDR3 amino acids: CASGPGQWNEKLFF. CDR3 in DNA: TGTGCCAGCGGCCCGGGACAGTGGAACGAAAAACTGTTTTTT.

This rearrangement joins TRBV5-1 to TRBJ2-3, with D possibly being TRBD1 (5 bases). The CDR3 is made up of 15 amino acids. Germline-derived CDR1 and CDR2 are SGHRS and YFSETQ. With 4 bases removed from V and 2 bases from J, the gap between germline ends came to 14 bases. CDR3 in amino acids: CASSLWGATTDTQYF. CDR3 nucleotide sequence: TGCGCCAGCAGCCTCTGGGGCGCCACCACAGATACGCAGTATTTT.

The chain carries TRBV7-9 and TRBJ2-3; 8 positions match TRBD2. Germline CDR1 SEHNR, CDR2 FQNEAQ (reference sequence). The CDR3 has 18 residues. V lost 5 bases, J lost 4 bases, and 17 bases stayed unmatched. CDR3 in DNA: TGTGCCAGCAGCCCGACCCGGGGACTAGTACGGTGGGCAGATACGCAGTATTTT. Its protein is CASSPTRGLVRWADTQYF.

This sequence joins TRBV28 and TRBJ1-5, with 8 bases lining up with TRBD1. The V gene's germline CDR1 is MDHEN and CDR2 SYDVKM. V gave up 6 bases and J gave up 0 bases; unmatched junction bases: 4. CDR3 length: 15 residues. The CDR3 region is CASRTGGNSNQPQHF. The CDR3 coding sequence is TGTGCCAGCAGAACAGGGGGTAATAGCAATCAGCCCCAGCATTTT.

For the CDR3, the DNA is TGTGCCAGCAGCTTAGTCTCCGGGCCTCACACAGATACGCAGTATTTT. Its protein is CASSLVSGPHTDTQYF. This sequence joins TRBV7-9 and TRBJ2-3; D gene ambiguous. CDR1 and CDR2 (germline): SEHNR, FQNEAQ (reference sequence). This CDR3 has 16 amino acids. The V gene lost 1 base and the J gene lost 2 bases, with 13 bases spanning the gap.

This chain uses TRBV6-1 with TRBJ2-1; no clear D. CDR1 and CDR2 (germline): MNHNS, SASEGT. V lost 5 bases and J lost 6, with 8 bases in between. The CDR3 contains 12 residues. CDR3: CASSLGSNEQFF. The CDR3 coding sequence is TGTGCCAGCAGTCTAGGAAGCAATGAGCAGTTCTTC.

This clone was observed a handful of times. The chain employs TRBV5-1 and TRBJ1-1; no clear D gene. V lost 2 bases and J lost 1, with 6 bases in between. Germline CDR1 and CDR2: SGHRS and YFSETQ. This CDR3 comprises 13 residues. CDR3 coding DNA: TGCGCCAGCAGCTTTGCAGGGAACACTGAAGCTTTCTTT. Protein: CASSFAGNTEAFF.

The chain couples TRBV18 to TRBJ1-5; D unresolved. Germline-derived CDR1 and CDR2 are KGHSH and LQKENI. The CDR3 extends over 14 amino acids. The germline V and J ends were trimmed by 6 bases and 0 bases, with 9 bases remaining between them. The CDR3 DNA is TGTGCCAGCTCCTCAAGCTATAGCAATCAGCCCCAGCATTTT. As protein: CASSSSYSNQPQHF.

The rearrangement links TRBV28 to TRBJ2-7; the match to TRBD1 covers 10 bases. CDR1 is MDHEN, CDR2 SYDVKM, per germline. This CDR3 comprises 15 residues. The J segment lost 0 bases and the V segment lost 7 bases, leaving 6 bases of the junction unmatched. This chain's CDR3 is CASTSGQGSSYEQYF. Here the CDR3 DNA reads TGTGCCAGCACCTCGGGACAGGGGTCCTCCTACGAGCAGTACTTC.

This clone was recorded many times. The CDR3 DNA reads TGTGCCAGCAGCCCCCGGACTAGCGGGAGCGAGAACACCGGGGAGCTGTTTTTT. Its translation is CASSPRTSGSENTGELFF. The rearrangement joins TRBV4-2 to TRBJ2-2, with TRBD2 matching over 13 bases. The J segment lost 1 base and the V segment lost 4 bases, leaving 6 bases of the junction unmatched. The germline gives CDR1 LGHNA, CDR2 YNFKEQ. This CDR3 is 18 amino acids long.

The V call is TRBV10-2, the J call TRBJ1-2; possibly TRBD1 for D (5 bases). V was clipped by 5 bases and J by 4 bases, with 14 bases between them. CDR3 length: 14 amino acids. Germline assignment: CDR1 WSHSY and CDR2 SAAADI. The CDR3, as DNA: TGCGCCAGCAGTCCGGGGGGAGCCGTCTATGGCTACACCTTC. It codes for CASSPGGAVYGYTF.

The chain links TRBV7-9 to TRBJ1-1, with D uncertain. Germline V gene lookup returns CDR1 SEHNR and CDR2 FQNEAQ (reference sequence). The V and J ends lost 5 bases and 1 base respectively, with 14 bases between them. The CDR3 runs to 15 residues. CDR3 in DNA: TGTGCCAGCAGCCCGAGCCATTATCCGAACACTGAAGCTTTCTTT. The encoded protein is CASSPSHYPNTEAFF.

The chain is built from TRBV2 and TRBJ2-1; the match to TRBD2 covers 9 bases. The V gene end was trimmed by 7 bases and the J gene end by 7 bases; junction bases not matched to a gene: 8. This CDR3 has 14 residues. Germline CDR1 is SNHLY and CDR2 is FYNNEI. In DNA form, the CDR3 reads TGTGCCAGCATTGAGACTAGCGGAGGTAATGAGCAGTTCTTC. This codes for CASIETSGGNEQFF.

The chain uses TRBV7-6 and TRBJ1-1, with a weak D call TRBD1 (6 bases). V dropped 5 bases and J dropped 1 base, with 11 bases sitting between them. Germline assignment: CDR1 SGHVS and CDR2 FNYEAQ. The CDR3 runs to 14 residues. The CDR3 coding sequence is TGTGCCAGCAGCCCGACGACAGGGAACACTGAAGCTTTCTTT. Amino acids: CASSPTTGNTEAFF.

The rearrangement joins TRBV15 to TRBJ1-4; tentatively, D is TRBD1 (5 bases). Germline V gene sequence: CDR1 LNHNV, CDR2 YYDKDF (reference sequence). The CDR3 consists of 14 residues. V was pared by 0 bases and J by 5 bases, with 7 bases between. The CDR3 here is CATSREPGNEKLFF. CDR3 bases: TGTGCCACCAGCAGAGAACCAGGGAATGAAAAACTGTTTTTT.

The rearrangement joins TRBV9 to TRBJ2-2, with TRBD2 matching over 8 bases. V trimming: 3 bases; J trimming: 5 bases; junction bases outside the gene matches: 6. This CDR3 has 15 amino acids. Germline V gives CDR1 SGDLS, CDR2 YYNGEE. The CDR3 spells CASSGGAGETGELFF. As DNA, the CDR3 is TGTGCCAGCAGCGGGGGAGCGGGAGAGACCGGGGAGCTGTTTTTT.

This sequence joins TRBV11-2 and TRBJ1-2, with TRBD1 matching over 9 bases. Looked up from germline, CDR1 is SGHAT and CDR2 is FQNNGV. The J segment lost 6 bases and the V segment lost 4 bases, leaving 21 bases of the junction unmatched. The CDR3 covers 19 residues. The CDR3 loop is CASSSPTGSRQGVPDGYTF. CDR3 in DNA: TGTGCCAGCAGCTCGCCGACCGGATCCCGACAGGGGGTACCTGATGGCTACACCTTC.

There are a few counts of this clone. This chain connects TRBV28 to TRBJ2-1; TRBD2 agrees at 7 bases. The CDR3 is 17 amino acids. Germline V CDR1 and CDR2: MDHEN, SYDVKM. Trimming took 3 bases from V and 3 from J; bases not matched to a gene: 11. CDR3 region: CASSFPSKTSIYNEQFF. The CDR3, as DNA: TGTGCCAGCAGTTTCCCCTCCAAGACTAGCATCTACAATGAGCAGTTCTTC.

The rearrangement links TRBV13 to TRBJ2-7; a weak D match, TRBD2 (6 bases). CDR3 length: 14 residues. CDR1 PRHDT and CDR2 FYEKMQ come from the germline V gene (reference sequence). Trimming shortened V by 5 bases and J by 1 base, and 12 bases separated the two germline ends. The CDR3 nucleotides are TGTGCCAGCAGCCGACTAGAAACGTCCTACGAGCAGTACTTC. Amino acid sequence: CASSRLETSYEQYF.

The chain recombines TRBV2 with TRBJ1-3, with D uncertain. The CDR3 is 12 amino acids. The germline CDR1 and CDR2 sequences are SNHLY and FYNNEI. The V gene lost 6 bases and the J gene lost 0 bases, with 3 bases spanning the gap. CDR3 protein: CASRYSGNTIYF. Written as DNA, the CDR3 is TGTGCCAGCAGGTACTCTGGAAACACCATATATTTT.

This clone was detected only a few times. This chain joins TRBV15 and TRBJ1-1; D is unresolved. V was pared by 3 bases and J by 5 bases, with 13 bases between. There are 14 residues in the CDR3. Per germline, CDR1 LNHNV and CDR2 YYDKDF (reference sequence). The CDR3 loop reads CATSSAVEGTEAFF. CDR3 DNA sequence: TGTGCCACCAGCAGCGCCGTGGAGGGAACTGAAGCTTTCTTT. Together with reference TRBV15 and TRBJ1-1, the CDR3 gives the full variable domain: DAMVIQNPRYQVTQFGKPVTLSCSQTLNHNVMYWYQQKSSQAPKLLFHYYDKDFNNEADTPDNFQSRRPNTSFCFLDIRSPGLGDTAMYLCATSSAVEGTEAFFGQGTRLTVV.

The chain links TRBV6-5 to TRBJ1-1; no clear D gene. Germline CDR1 is MNHEY and CDR2 is SVGAGI. The CDR3 consists of 13 residues. The V gene lost 4 bases and the J gene lost 0 bases, with 6 bases spanning the gap. The CDR3 spells CASSFRLNTEAFF. Here the CDR3 DNA reads TGTGCCAGCAGTTTTCGGCTGAACACTGAAGCTTTCTTT.

On this clone: A read error likely explains this, since a far larger clone differs by one base. The gene calls are TRBV5-1 and TRBJ1-4, with 9 bases fitting TRBD1. Germline V lookup: CDR1 SGHRS, CDR2 YFSETQ. Germline trimming cut 6 bases from V and 8 bases from J; bases unmatched to any gene: 14. CDR3 length equals 16 residues. The CDR3 is CASTRSTGGKDEKLFF. The CDR3 nucleotides are TGCGCCAGCACCAGATCGACAGGGGGTAAAGACGAAAAACTGTTTTTT.

This clone was picked up many times. The chain joins TRBV7-9 to TRBJ1-2, with D maybe TRBD1 (6 bases). V lost 4 bases, J lost 8 bases, and 17 bases lay in between. Looked up from germline, CDR1 is SEHNR and CDR2 is FQNEAQ (reference sequence). The CDR3 length is 14 residues. CDR3 nucleotides: TGTGCCAGCAGCTATACCGGGACAACGAACGGCTACACCTTC. Protein product: CASSYTGTTNGYTF.

This clone was observed many times. The chain links TRBV6-4 to TRBJ2-3, with 7 nucleotides matching TRBD2. The CDR3 consists of 13 residues. Germline values: CDR1 MRHNA, CDR2 SNTAGT. Losses at the gene ends were 8 bases for V and 2 bases for J; bases not matched to a gene: 4. CDR3 bases: TGTGCCAGCCGCGGGACTATCACAGATACGCAGTATTTT. This gives the protein CASRGTITDTQYF.

The V call is TRBV6-5, the J call TRBJ2-7; D may correspond to TRBD1 or TRBD2 (5 bases each). V dropped 2 bases and J dropped 0 bases, with 8 bases sitting between them. Germline V gives CDR1 MNHEY, CDR2 SVGAGI. CDR3 size: 14 residues. The CDR3 is CASSYGTYSYEQYF. The CDR3 nucleotides are TGTGCCAGCAGTTACGGGACCTACTCCTACGAGCAGTACTTC.

This clone was seen only once. This chain joins TRBV7-8 and TRBJ1-1, with D perhaps TRBD1 (6 bases). The germline V and J ends were trimmed by 2 bases and 6 bases, with 10 bases remaining between them. This CDR3 region has 13 residues. From germline, CDR1 is SGHVS and CDR2 FQNEAQ. The DNA of the CDR3 is TGTGCCAGCAGCTTAAATCCAGGGGCTGAAGCTTTCTTT. Its protein is CASSLNPGAEAFF.

This chain connects TRBV2 to TRBJ2-7; no definite D call. Germline V gives CDR1 SNHLY, CDR2 FYNNEI. The V end lost 8 bases, the J end lost 2 bases, and 13 bases lay between the germline ends. The CDR3 sequence is 13 residues long. The CDR3 sequence: CASSSTVPYEQYF. DNA of the CDR3: TGTGCCAGCTCATCGACGGTCCCCTACGAGCAGTACTTC. Combining the CDR3 with reference TRBV2 and TRBJ2-7 gives the whole variable domain EPEVTQTPSHQVTQMGQEVILRCVPISNHLYFYWYRQILGQKVEFLVSFYNNEISEKSEIFDDQFSVERPDGSNFTLKIRSTKLEDSAMYFCASSSTVPYEQYFGPGTRLTVT.

In its sample, this clone was seen a few times. The genes are TRBV7-2 and TRBJ1-2, with D perhaps TRBD1 (6 bases). V dropped 4 bases and J dropped 2 bases, with 11 bases sitting between them. CDR3 length equals 14 residues. Germline loops: CDR1 SGHTA, CDR2 FQGNSA. CDR3 in amino acids: CASSSTQGNYGYTF. CDR3 DNA sequence: TGTGCCAGCAGCTCAACCCAGGGGAACTATGGCTACACCTTC.

The J gene is TRBJ1-2, the V gene TRBV6-6; D is uncertain. Germline CDR1 is MNHNY and CDR2 is SVGAGI (reference sequence). This CDR3 region has 14 residues. Trimming removed 5 bases at V and 0 bases at J, with 10 bases between. The CDR3 DNA follows: TGTGCCAGCAGTGGCGTTTCTACTAACTATGGCTACACCTTC. Its translation: CASSGVSTNYGYTF.

The chain links TRBV7-8 to TRBJ1-5; TRBD1 matches at 9 bases. Looked up from germline, CDR1 is SGHVS and CDR2 is FQNEAQ. CDR3 length: 15 residues. V was pared by 1 base and J by 6 bases, with 4 bases of the junction left unmatched. CDR3 sequence: CASSLGTGEGQPQHF. The CDR3, as DNA: TGTGCCAGCAGCTTAGGGACAGGGGAAGGTCAGCCCCAGCATTTT.